The clone carrying this T cell receptor (beta chain) was seen at least ten times. Its cognate antigen is unknown. The data derive from a study of CD8+CD57+ T cells in acquired aplastic anemia. Overall study results and limits: In common between the patients and the controls were around 29 CD8+ CDR3 sequences.

V shed 0 bases and J shed 3 bases, with 9 bases lying between them. CDR3 size: 13 residues. Germline CDR1 DFQATT, CDR2 SNEGSKA (reference sequence). Both TCR beta VDJ combination and CDR3 sequence profiling were carried out. Genomic DNA was the template for this profiling. Each CDR3 protein gets one entry after TCRdb re-called the reads with MiXCR. The data show hundreds of thousands of distinct CDR3 sequences, about 70% seen once. The receptor was derived from a human donor in good health, serving as a control. V is TRBV20-1 and J is TRBJ2-7; D call uncertain. The sequencing sample was made of sorted CD4+, CD8+, or CD8+CD57+ T cells (not recorded which) from PBMCs. The CDR3 DNA reads as TGCAGTGCTAGAGATCGTAGCTTCTACGAGCAGTACTTC. It specifies CSARDRSFYEQYF.